This TCR beta chain was recovered during a study of T cells in Graves' hyperthyroidism and ophthalmopathy (dated by TCRdb to the late 2010s). Regarding the research as a whole: Peripheral blood was collected at initial diagnosis, before any treatment. To identify distinguishing TCR V-J signatures, a discovery cohort of around 98 patients was used, comprising 43 with Graves' ophthalmopathy and some 60 with stable Graves' hyperthyroidism. Prospective prediction of ophthalmopathy was tested in an independent validation cohort consisting of some 19 hyperthyroidism patients and over 15 patients who later progressed to ophthalmopathy. The 75 to 100 discovery patients were randomly split 7:3 into training and test sets. Thyroid tissue and blood T-cell repertoires from about six Graves' hyperthyroidism patients were also compared in the study. After sampling, hyperthyroidism patients received methimazole starting at 30 mg daily, and ophthalmopathy patients received high-dose intravenous methylprednisolone. The paper describes TCR Vbeta CDR3 sequencing of 120 to 150 peripheral blood samples, made up of approximately 40 ophthalmopathy patients, around 73 hyperthyroidism patients and approximately 17 progressor patients. On the study overall, not on this receptor specifically: Blood samples also contained most of the expanded thyroid clonotypes (frequency above 0.001), which suggests that blood repertoires may reflect thyroid immune responses. In cross-validation, a model built on a 13 V-J signature told ophthalmopathy apart from stable hyperthyroidism with under 90% sensitivity and 81% to 82% specificity, and in testing the same model reached 80%/75%. During validation, the model predicted progression to ophthalmopathy a median of approximately 6.5 months ahead of onset, with around 70% sensitivity and 72.22% specificity. Sample size was not statistically predetermined, and blinding of investigators to group allocation was not performed.

This clonotype was seen ten or more times. Its antigen specificity is not known. No much larger clone exists at a distance of one base, and base qualities are not known. TCR beta CDR3 regions were amplified from RNA transcripts. The first round of RT-PCR for the TCR CDR3 was performed with the HTBI primer set and the Qiagen OneStep RT-PCR kit. Libraries were constructed in a second round of multiplex PCR, after which size selection and purification were carried out. The libraries were sequenced on an Illumina HiSeq2000 using paired-end 100 bp reads. The study's processing was this. SOAPnuke was used to process the raw data, throwing out any read that contained adapters or uncalled bases, had a mean Phred below 15, or lacked an exact constant-primer or identifier match. High-quality paired reads were merged using COPE v1.2.5, and each unique nucleotide sequence was defined as a clonotype. MiTCR v1.1 was used to align the clonotypes against IMGT TRBV, TRBD and TRBJ reference segments. The analysis was restricted to V-J combinations with a frequency above 0.0001, which together covered approximately 99% of the repertoires. The TCS score was defined as the ratio of F50 (clonal expansion) to E x V (chaos), calculated using BLOSUM62-based TCRdist between CDR3 peptides within each V-J. Welch's t-statistics and random forest reduced some 510 V-J features to 13, which were used in a naive Bayes classifier (R e1071). Clones were called with MiXCR by TCRdb after fastp trimmed the public reads at Q25, and only in-frame beta chains were retained. Here each entry gathers all rows of one CDR3 protein and keeps the most common genes and DNA. These V and J calls originate from TCRdb's pipeline instead of the authors' own analysis. The sample contains 200,000 to 250,000 distinct CDR3 sequences, about 17% of them found a single time. The ten largest account for 28% of the sample.

V and J are trimmed by 5 bases and 8 bases, and the gene matches miss 6 bases of the junction. From the cysteine up to the phenylalanine, the CDR3 has a length of 14 residues. Solely the CDR3 DNA is kept, with 42 bases framed from the first base. Ophthalmopathy patients had moderately to severely active disease, with a Clinical Activity Score of 3 or more, a NOSPECS grade of 4 or more, and a disease duration of less than 3 months. Patients with uncontrolled infections, other autoimmune diseases, pregnancy or lactation were excluded. Diagnoses were based on clinical symptoms, serum thyroxine and TRAb, thyroid ultrasound and orbital computed tomography. PBMCs were isolated from about 10 ml of fresh peripheral blood by Ficoll-Paque density gradient centrifugation. Trizol reagent was used to extract total RNA, and RNA quality was then checked on an Agilent 2100 Bioanalyzer.

This TCR derives from a woman in her late teens or twenties with Graves' ophthalmopathy. The chain is made from TRBV12-3 or TRBV12-4 and TRBJ1-4, and TRBD1 aligns with 9 junction nucleotides. Sequencing input: blood. The DNA sequence is as follows: TGTGCCAGCAGTGCCGGGACAGGGCTCGAAAAACTGTTTTTT. Its protein reads: CASSAGTGLEKLFF.